This T cell receptor (beta chain) was recorded in a study of shared clonotypes between healthy human individuals. This CDR3 comprises 13 residues. The V gene lost 3 bases and the J gene lost 2 bases, with 7 bases spanning the gap. Per germline, CDR1 MNHEY and CDR2 SMNVEV (reference sequence). TCRdb's table, derived via immunoSEQ multiplex PCR, lists solely in-frame clones and lacks some. The table lists about 2.3 million clones, roughly 93% of them singletons, with about 0.39% in the top ten. Source material: naive CD4+ T cells from PBMCs. The subset denotes: CD45RA+ positively selected. The sequence came from a young man in good health. Some clones in this sample may be carry-over from other donors' samples. The J gene is TRBJ2-5, the V gene TRBV27; no reliable D call. The CDR3 spells CASSFSVQETQYF. CDR3 coding DNA: TGTGCCAGCAGTTTTTCCGTACAAGAGACCCAGTACTTC.